These T cell receptor beta chains were read from a single sample in a study of blood T cell repertoires in COVID-19. Only in-frame clones appear in the TCRdb table, and some are missing; sequencing was by immunoSEQ multiplex PCR. The sample lists 110,000 or so clones, about 88% occurring once. Sequencing was carried out using peripheral blood. The receptors were gathered from a woman in her seventies who had recovered from COVID-19. Each CDR3 is given with its conserved first and last residue. The order of the fields is D gene, V gene, clone size, J gene, CDR3 protein, CDR3 DNA. The D gene is left open where the match is weak. Not every row has a clone size; where given, it reads once, few, many or a size class.

D: TRBD1
V: TRBV6-1
size: -
J: TRBJ2-7
CDR3: CASSEPDRGRFYEQYF
DNA: TGTGCCAGCAGTGAACCGGACAGGGGTCGTTTTTACGAGCAGTACTTC

D: TRBD2
V: TRBV9
size: -
J: TRBJ2-1
CDR3: CASSDSSGGGSNEQFF
DNA: TGTGCCAGCAGCGATTCTAGCGGGGGGGGATCGAATGAGCAGTTCTTC

D: -
V: TRBV19
size: -
J: TRBJ2-2
CDR3: CASTFRGAGELFF
DNA: TGTGCCAGTACCTTCAGGGGAGCCGGGGAGCTGTTTTTT

D: -
V: TRBV15
size: -
J: TRBJ2-2
CDR3: CATSSYRNTGELFF
DNA: TGTGCCACCAGCAGTTACAGAAACACCGGGGAGCTGTTTTTT

D: TRBD2
V: TRBV7-2
size: -
J: TRBJ2-7
CDR3: CASSLAPGGWRYEQYF
DNA: TGTGCCAGCAGCTTAGCCCCCGGGGGGTGGAGGTACGAGCAGTACTTC

D: -
V: TRBV6-2/TRBV6-3
size: -
J: TRBJ1-5
CDR3: CASSSRDTHQPQHF
DNA: TGTGCCAGCAGTTCCCGGGACACCCATCAGCCCCAGCATTTT

D: TRBD1
V: TRBV27
size: -
J: TRBJ2-2
CDR3: CASSFLAFGTGGWMTGELFF
DNA: TGTGCCAGCAGTTTCCTCGCCTTTGGGACAGGGGGGTGGATGACCGGGGAGCTGTTTTTT

D: -
V: TRBV27
size: -
J: TRBJ2-2
CDR3: CASTFGGRGDTGELFF
DNA: TGTGCCAGCACCTTTGGGGGCCGAGGGGACACCGGGGAGCTGTTTTTT

D: TRBD2
V: TRBV9
size: -
J: TRBJ2-3
CDR3: CASSGLAGGAGTDTQYF
DNA: TGTGCCAGTAGCGGACTAGCGGGAGGGGCCGGCACAGATACGCAGTATTTT

D: TRBD1
V: TRBV6-5
size: -
J: TRBJ2-2
CDR3: CASRIPGGTGELFF
DNA: TGTGCCAGCAGGATACCAGGGGGCACCGGGGAGCTGTTTTTT

D: TRBD2
V: TRBV6-1
size: -
J: TRBJ2-3
CDR3: CASSEGAGRPPGGGTDTQYF
DNA: TGTGCCAGCAGTGAAGGGGCAGGCCGTCCCCCGGGGGGGGGCACAGATACGCAGTATTTT

D: -
V: TRBV30
size: -
J: TRBJ2-3
CDR3: CAWSAGLKNGDTQYF
DNA: TGTGCCTGGAGTGCGGGACTCAAAAACGGGGATACGCAGTATTTT

D: TRBD2
V: TRBV5-4
size: -
J: TRBJ2-7
CDR3: CASSLAGTSGMGEQYF
DNA: TGTGCCAGCAGCTTGGCCGGGACTAGCGGGATGGGCGAGCAGTACTTC

D: -
V: TRBV6-2/TRBV6-3
size: -
J: TRBJ2-6
CDR3: CASSYSTWTVHSGANVLTF
DNA: TGTGCCAGCAGTTACTCGACTTGGACAGTCCACTCTGGGGCCAACGTCCTGACTTTC

D: -
V: TRBV6-6
size: few
J: TRBJ2-3
CDR3: CASSSGGALNTQYF
DNA: TGTGCCAGCAGTTCTGGGGGGGCCCTTAATACGCAGTATTTT

D: -
V: TRBV19
size: -
J: TRBJ1-2
CDR3: CASLDSIYGYTF
DNA: TGTGCCAGTTTGGACAGCATCTATGGCTACACCTTC

D: -
V: TRBV30
size: -
J: TRBJ1-1
CDR3: CAWSEAGPRTEAFF
DNA: TGTGCCTGGAGTGAGGCAGGGCCCCGGACTGAAGCTTTCTTT

D: -
V: TRBV12-3/TRBV12-4
size: -
J: TRBJ1-1
CDR3: CASSQGAESEAFF
DNA: TGTGCCAGCAGTCAAGGGGCAGAGTCTGAAGCTTTCTTT

D: TRBD1
V: TRBV19
size: -
J: TRBJ1-1
CDR3: CASRADRLNTEAFF
DNA: TGTGCCAGCCGGGCGGACAGGCTCAACACTGAAGCTTTCTTT

D: -
V: TRBV5-1
size: -
J: TRBJ2-1
CDR3: CASSLEQVDDEQFF
DNA: TGCGCCAGCAGCTTGGAGCAGGTAGACGATGAGCAGTTCTTC

D: -
V: TRBV27
size: -
J: TRBJ2-3
CDR3: CASSLPGHPTDTQYF
DNA: TGTGCCAGCAGTTTACCCGGACACCCCACAGATACGCAGTATTTT

D: TRBD1
V: TRBV7-2
size: -
J: TRBJ2-1
CDR3: CASSLGRGSYNEQFF
DNA: TGTGCCAGCAGCTTAGGCAGGGGGAGCTACAATGAGCAGTTCTTC

D: -
V: TRBV7-2
size: -
J: TRBJ1-1
CDR3: CASSLDGGAPRGGAFF
DNA: TGTGCCAGCAGCCTTGATGGGGGGGCCCCCCGGGGAGGAGCTTTCTTT

D: -
V: TRBV11-3
size: -
J: TRBJ2-7
CDR3: CASSSGEGGRYEQYF
DNA: TGTGCCAGCAGCTCTGGAGAGGGGGGGCGCTACGAGCAGTACTTC

D: -
V: TRBV9
size: -
J: TRBJ2-2
CDR3: CASSPRQGRFLNTGELFF
DNA: TGTGCCAGCAGCCCCAGGCAAGGGAGGTTTTTGAACACCGGGGAGCTGTTTTTT